Below, 18 T cell receptor beta chains from the same sample are listed, as sequenced in a study of T cell repertoires in cytomegalovirus infection. TCRdb reanalysed the reads using MiXCR and keeps one entry per CDR3 protein. The data contain roughly 640,000 distinct CDR3 sequences, 20% to 25% of them singletons. Sequenced material: CD8+ T cells from PBMCs. Every receptor here comes from a human donor in good health (CMV status not recorded). Some clones in this sample may be carry-over from other donors' samples.

CDR3 nucleotide sequence: TGCAGTGCACCCCGGGCGGGGCGGGATGAGCAGTTCTTC. Amino acids: CSAPRAGRDEQFF. V gene TRBV20-1 combines with J gene TRBJ2-1; the D gene is possibly TRBD2 (6 bases). V was pared by 6 bases and J by 8 bases, with 17 bases between. The CDR3 consists of 13 residues. CDR1 and CDR2 from the germline V gene are DFQATT and SNEGSKA (reference sequence).

The chain joins TRBV4-3 to TRBJ1-4; possible D gene TRBD1, 5 bases. V was shortened by 7 bases and J by 0 bases, with 12 bases between the two germline ends. CDR3 length equals 15 residues. CDR1 and CDR2 (germline): LGHNA, YSLEER. Here the CDR3 reads CASKRGVTTNEKLFF. DNA for the CDR3: TGCGCCAGCAAAAGAGGGGTCACAACTAATGAAAAACTGTTTTTT.

With respect to this clonotype: A much bigger clone sits one base away, suggesting this may be a read error. The chain recombines TRBV28 with TRBJ2-5, with 10 nucleotides matching TRBD1. The CDR3 runs to 16 residues. Germline V CDR1 and CDR2: MDHEN, SYDVKM. CDR3 protein: CAGSPRGQGLGETQYF. The CDR3 DNA reads TGTGCCGGCAGTCCGAGGGGACAGGGGCTGGGAGAGACCCAGTACTTC.

This rearrangement joins TRBV10-3 to TRBJ2-1; 9 positions match TRBD2. This CDR3 is built from 14 residues. V lost 8 bases, J lost 4 bases, and 6 bases stayed unmatched. CDR1 is ENHRY and CDR2 is SYGVKD in the germline V gene. CDR3 in amino acids: CAIGERGEYNEQFF. CDR3 bases: TGTGCCATCGGAGAGCGGGGGGAGTACAATGAGCAGTTCTTC.

Ten or more counts support this clonotype. V usage is TRBV27 and J usage is TRBJ2-6; maybe TRBD1 (7 bases). Germline CDR1 MNHEY, CDR2 SMNVEV (reference sequence). The CDR3 has 21 residues. Trimming took 3 bases from V and 3 from J, leaving 27 bases between them. CDR3 residues: CASSLRGLLQQGMNGANVLTF. The DNA for the CDR3 is TGTGCCAGCAGTTTGCGGGGACTTCTCCAACAGGGGATGAATGGGGCCAACGTCCTGACTTTC.

This clonotype was found many times. The gene calls are TRBV7-6 and TRBJ1-5; 7 bases agree with TRBD1. The germline V gene encodes CDR1 SGHVS and CDR2 FNYEAQ. The CDR3 is 17 amino acids. Trimming took 4 bases from V and 7 from J; bases not matched to a gene: 16. CDR3 residues: CASSYTRDRNVRQPQHF. CDR3 nucleotide sequence: TGTGCCAGCAGCTATACCCGGGACAGAAATGTTAGGCAGCCCCAGCATTTT. Based on the CDR3 plus reference TRBV7-6 and TRBJ1-5, the full variable domain is GAGVSQSPRYKVTKRGQDVALRCDPISGHVSLYWYRQALGQGPEFLTYFNYEAQQDKSGLPNDRFSAERPEGSISTLTIQRTEQRDSAMYRCASSYTRDRNVRQPQHFGDGTRLSIL.

J is TRBJ2-7 and V is TRBV6-2 or TRBV6-3, with TRBD1 as a possible D gene (6 bases). Germline values: CDR1 MNHEY, CDR2 SVGEGT. The CDR3 sequence is 14 residues long. Deletions cut 5 bases from V and 2 bases from J, with 13 bases between. The CDR3 DNA is TGTGCCAGCAGTAATAACAGGGCTGCCTACGAGCAGTACGTC. Protein product: CASSNNRAAYEQYV.

The chain carries TRBV7-9 and TRBJ2-1, with D perhaps TRBD1 (7 bases). Trimming pared 3 bases from V and 10 bases from J, leaving 16 bases between. The CDR3 covers 14 residues. The germline CDR1 and CDR2 sequences are SEHNR and FQNEAQ (reference sequence). As DNA, the CDR3 is TGTGCCAGCAGCTTTGGAGGGGGCGGGTTGGAGCAGTTCTTC. Its translation is CASSFGGGGLEQFF.

This chain links TRBV29-1 with TRBJ2-7; 8 nucleotides match TRBD2. V was pared by 3 bases and J by 3 bases, with 1 base of the junction left unmatched. Germline V gene lookup returns CDR1 SQVTM and CDR2 ANQGSEA. The CDR3 has 12 residues. CDR3 nucleotides: TGCAGCGTTGAGCGGGGGGACTACGAGCAGTACTTC. Amino acids: CSVERGDYEQYF.

This clonotype was detected many times. The rearrangement joins TRBV12-5 to TRBJ1-1; D perhaps matches TRBD1 (5 bases). Trimming pared 3 bases from V and 0 bases from J, leaving 14 bases between. The CDR3 contains 16 residues. Germline loops: CDR1 LGHNT, CDR2 FRNRAP. DNA for the CDR3: TGTGCTAGTGGTTTTTCGCCTGAGGGACTGAACACTGAAGCTTTCTTT. Its translation is CASGFSPEGLNTEAFF. Drawing the rest from reference TRBV12-5 and TRBJ1-1, the complete variable domain is DARVTQTPRHKVTEMGQEVTMRCQPILGHNTVFWYRQTMMQGLELLAYFRNRAPLDDSGMPKDRFSAEMPDATLATLKIQPSEPRDSAVYFCASGFSPEGLNTEAFFGQGTRLTVV.

The table lists this clonotype with many counts. The chain carries TRBV7-9 and TRBJ2-3; 10 positions match TRBD2. Looked up from germline, CDR1 is SEHNR and CDR2 is FQNEAQ (reference sequence). V lost 10 bases to trimming and J lost 3 bases; unmatched junction nucleotides: 7. The CDR3 is made up of 14 amino acids. The CDR3 nucleotides are TGTGCCACTAAAACTAGCGGGGCGACAGATACGCAGTATTTT. Its protein is CATKTSGATDTQYF.

This clonotype was seen repeatedly, ten times or more. V gene TRBV12-3 or TRBV12-4 combines with J gene TRBJ1-2; 7 bases align to TRBD1. After removal of 3 bases from V and 3 bases from J, the junction contained 10 bases not matched to a gene. The CDR3 length is 16 residues. The CDR3 DNA sequence: TGTGCCAGCAGTTTTATCCCGGTCAGGGGGGACTATGGCTACACCTTC. Translation gives CASSFIPVRGDYGYTF.

This clonotype was seen a handful of times. The chain couples TRBV7-9 to TRBJ2-7, with TRBD1 identical over 9 bases. The CDR3 is 15 amino acids. V gave up 2 bases and J gave up 5 bases; unmatched junction bases: 7. Germline V gene sequence: CDR1 SEHNR, CDR2 FQNEAQ (reference sequence). DNA of the CDR3: TGTGCCAGCAGCTTAACAGGGGGCGCATCCCACGAGCAGTACGTC. Translation gives CASSLTGGASHEQYV.

The gene calls are TRBV28 and TRBJ1-3, with D uncertain. Germline values: CDR1 MDHEN, CDR2 SYDVKM. This CDR3 contains 15 residues. The V and J ends lost 6 bases and 0 bases respectively, with 12 bases between them. The CDR3 coding sequence is TGTGCCAGCAGCCCGGACCGATTCTCTGGAAACACCATATATTTT. The encoded protein is CASSPDRFSGNTIYF.

The V and J genes are TRBV29-1 and TRBJ2-1, with D tentatively TRBD2 (5 bases). V lost 4 bases and J 2 bases, leaving 9 bases between the germline ends. CDR1 and CDR2 from the germline V gene are SQVTM and ANQGSEA. The CDR3 runs 13 residues. The CDR3, as DNA: TGCAGCGTTGGCGGGTTCGCCTACAATGAGCAGTTCTTC. Amino acids: CSVGGFAYNEQFF.

This clonotype was counted at least ten times. The V and J genes are TRBV12-3 or TRBV12-4 and TRBJ2-7, with a possible D match to TRBD2 (6 bases). The V gene lost 5 bases and the J gene lost 3 bases, with 14 bases spanning the gap. The CDR3 is made up of 14 amino acids. The CDR3 loop is CASSTNPGGYEQYV. Written as DNA, the CDR3 is TGTGCCAGCAGTACCAATCCCGGGGGCTACGAGCAGTACGTC.

This clonotype was counted at least ten times. The chain uses TRBV4-1 and TRBJ2-3, with 11 bases lining up with TRBD2. Germline trimming cut 0 bases from V and 2 bases from J; bases unmatched to any gene: 7. Germline V lookup: CDR1 MGHRA, CDR2 YSYEKL. The CDR3 has 18 residues. The CDR3 DNA is TGCGCCAGCAGCCAAGAGGGACTAGCGGTACCCCTCACAGATACGCAGTATTTT. This codes for CASSQEGLAVPLTDTQYF.

This clonotype was found a few times. The V gene is TRBV7-3, the J gene TRBJ1-4; 10 nucleotides align to TRBD1. The V and J ends lost 5 bases and 5 bases, in that order; junction bases with no gene match: 11. The CDR3 contains 17 residues. Germline-derived CDR1 and CDR2 are SGHTA and FQGTGA. DNA of the CDR3: TGTGCCAGCAGCCCCCCGTCTCGACAGGGGGCGAATGAAAAACTGTTTTTT. Its translation is CASSPPSRQGANEKLFF.